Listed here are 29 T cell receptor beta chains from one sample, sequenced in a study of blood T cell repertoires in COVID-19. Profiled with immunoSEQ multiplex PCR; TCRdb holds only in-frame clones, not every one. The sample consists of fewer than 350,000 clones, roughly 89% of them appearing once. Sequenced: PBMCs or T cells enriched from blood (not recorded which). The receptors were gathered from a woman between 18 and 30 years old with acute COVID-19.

In DNA, the CDR3 is TGCAGTGCTAGTGGGACAGGGCGGTTTCGGGTGGCCTACAATGAGCAGTTCTTC. Residues: CSASGTGRFRVAYNEQFF. The chain is built from TRBV20-1 and TRBJ2-1; 9 bases match TRBD1. With V trimmed by 3 bases and J by 2 bases, 14 bases remained unmatched. CDR1 and CDR2 from the germline V gene are DFQATT and SNEGSKA (reference sequence). The CDR3 extends over 18 amino acids.

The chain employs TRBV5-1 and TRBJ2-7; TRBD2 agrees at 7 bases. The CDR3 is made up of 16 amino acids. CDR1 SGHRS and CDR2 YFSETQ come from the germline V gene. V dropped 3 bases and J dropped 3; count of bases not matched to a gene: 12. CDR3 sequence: CASSSRSGSTYYEQYF. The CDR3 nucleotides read TGCGCCAGCAGCTCCCGTAGCGGGTCCACGTACTACGAGCAGTACTTC.

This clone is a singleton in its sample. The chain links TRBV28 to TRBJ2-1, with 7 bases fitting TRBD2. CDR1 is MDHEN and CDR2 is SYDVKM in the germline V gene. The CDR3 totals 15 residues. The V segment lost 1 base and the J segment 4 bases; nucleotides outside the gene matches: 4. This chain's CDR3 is CASSLSSGTYNEQFF. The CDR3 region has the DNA TGTGCCAGCAGTTTATCGAGCGGGACGTACAATGAGCAGTTCTTC.

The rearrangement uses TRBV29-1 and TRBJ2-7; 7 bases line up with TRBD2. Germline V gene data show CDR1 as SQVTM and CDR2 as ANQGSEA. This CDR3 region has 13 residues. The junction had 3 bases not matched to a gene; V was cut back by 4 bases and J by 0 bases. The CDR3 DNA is TGCAGCGTTGGCGGGAGTATCTCCTACGAGCAGTACTTC. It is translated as CSVGGSISYEQYF.

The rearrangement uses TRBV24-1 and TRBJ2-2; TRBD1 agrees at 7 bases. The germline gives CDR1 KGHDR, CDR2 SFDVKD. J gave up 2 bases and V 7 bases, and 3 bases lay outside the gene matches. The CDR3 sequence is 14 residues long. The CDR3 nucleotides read TGTGCCACCAGAGGGACAGCCAACACCGGGGAGCTGTTTTTT. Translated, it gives CATRGTANTGELFF.

Here the CDR3 DNA reads TGCAGCGTTTTGTCAGGCCTAAACACCGGGGAGCTGTTTTTT. It translates to CSVLSGLNTGELFF. V usage is TRBV29-1 and J usage is TRBJ2-2; unclear D gene. The germline CDR1 and CDR2 sequences are SQVTM and ANQGSEA. V lost 5 bases and J 2 bases, leaving 12 bases between the germline ends. The CDR3 is 14 amino acids.

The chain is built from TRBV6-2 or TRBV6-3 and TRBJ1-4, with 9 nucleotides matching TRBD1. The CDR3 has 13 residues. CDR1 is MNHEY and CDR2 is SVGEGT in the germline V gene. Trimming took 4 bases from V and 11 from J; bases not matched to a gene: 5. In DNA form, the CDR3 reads TGTGCCAGCAGTTTACAGGGGGCGCCTAAACTGTTTTTT. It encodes CASSLQGAPKLFF.

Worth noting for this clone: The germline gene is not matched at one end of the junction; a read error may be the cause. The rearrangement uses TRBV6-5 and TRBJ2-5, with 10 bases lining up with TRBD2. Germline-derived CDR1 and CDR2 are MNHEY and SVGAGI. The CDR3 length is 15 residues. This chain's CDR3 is CASSDSWTSGETQYF. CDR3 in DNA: TGTGCCAGCAGTGACTCGTGGACTAGCGGTGAGACCCAGTACTTC.

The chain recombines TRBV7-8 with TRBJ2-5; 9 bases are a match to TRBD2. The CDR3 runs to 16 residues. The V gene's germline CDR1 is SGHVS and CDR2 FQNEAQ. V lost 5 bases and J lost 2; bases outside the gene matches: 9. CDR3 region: CASSLSSGSGQETQYF. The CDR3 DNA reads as TGTGCCAGCAGCCTCAGTAGCGGGAGCGGGCAAGAGACCCAGTACTTC.

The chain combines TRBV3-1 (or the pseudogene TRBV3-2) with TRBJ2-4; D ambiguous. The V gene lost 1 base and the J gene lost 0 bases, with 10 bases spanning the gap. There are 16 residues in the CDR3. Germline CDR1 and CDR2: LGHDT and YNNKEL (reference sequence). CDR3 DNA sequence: TGTGCCAGCAGCCAAGGGCAGTTTATAGCCAAAAACATTCAGTACTTC. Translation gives CASSQGQFIAKNIQYF.

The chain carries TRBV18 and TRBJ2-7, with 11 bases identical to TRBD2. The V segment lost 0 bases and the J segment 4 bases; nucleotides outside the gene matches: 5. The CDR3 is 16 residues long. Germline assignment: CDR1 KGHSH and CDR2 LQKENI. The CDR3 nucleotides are TGTGCCAGCTCACCACCGGGCACTAGCGGGAGTTACGAGCAGTACTTC. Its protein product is CASSPPGTSGSYEQYF.

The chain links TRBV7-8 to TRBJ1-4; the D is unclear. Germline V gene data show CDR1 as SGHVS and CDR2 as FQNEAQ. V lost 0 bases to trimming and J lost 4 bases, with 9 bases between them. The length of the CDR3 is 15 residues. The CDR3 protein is CASSLASRHNEKLFF. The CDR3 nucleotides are TGTGCCAGCAGCTTAGCTTCCAGGCATAATGAAAAACTGTTTTTT.

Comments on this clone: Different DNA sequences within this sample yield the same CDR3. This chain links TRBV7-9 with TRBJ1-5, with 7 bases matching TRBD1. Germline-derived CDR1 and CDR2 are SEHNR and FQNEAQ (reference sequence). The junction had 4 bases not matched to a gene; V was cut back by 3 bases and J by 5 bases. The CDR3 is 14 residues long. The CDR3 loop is CASSLGRGDQPQHF. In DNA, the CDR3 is TGTGCCAGCAGCTTGGGCAGGGGGGATCAGCCCCAGCATTTT.

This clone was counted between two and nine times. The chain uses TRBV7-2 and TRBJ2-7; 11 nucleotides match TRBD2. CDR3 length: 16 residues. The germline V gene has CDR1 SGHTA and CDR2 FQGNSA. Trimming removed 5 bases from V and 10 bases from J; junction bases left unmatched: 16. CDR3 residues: CASSGGSGRAIVAQYF. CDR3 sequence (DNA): TGTGCCAGCAGCGGAGGTAGCGGGAGGGCCATAGTTGCCCAGTACTTC.

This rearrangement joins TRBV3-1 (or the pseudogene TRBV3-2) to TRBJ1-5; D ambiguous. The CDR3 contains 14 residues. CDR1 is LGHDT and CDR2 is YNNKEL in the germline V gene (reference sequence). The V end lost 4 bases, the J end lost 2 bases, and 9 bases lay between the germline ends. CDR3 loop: CASSPREGNQPQHF. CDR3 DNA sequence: TGTGCCAGCAGCCCCCGGGAGGGCAATCAGCCCCAGCATTTT.

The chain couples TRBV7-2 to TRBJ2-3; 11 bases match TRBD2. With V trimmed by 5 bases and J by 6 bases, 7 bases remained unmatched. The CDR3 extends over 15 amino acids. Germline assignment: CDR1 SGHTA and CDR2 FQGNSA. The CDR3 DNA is TGTGCCAGCAGCATTACTAGCGGGAGTGGGGATACGCAGTATTTT. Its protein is CASSITSGSGDTQYF.

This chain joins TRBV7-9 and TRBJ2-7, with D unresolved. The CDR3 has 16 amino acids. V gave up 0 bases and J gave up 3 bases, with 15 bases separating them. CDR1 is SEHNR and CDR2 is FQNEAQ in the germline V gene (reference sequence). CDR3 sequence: CASSLALGYKIYEQYF. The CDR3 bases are TGTGCCAGCAGCTTAGCGCTGGGCTACAAGATCTACGAGCAGTACTTC.

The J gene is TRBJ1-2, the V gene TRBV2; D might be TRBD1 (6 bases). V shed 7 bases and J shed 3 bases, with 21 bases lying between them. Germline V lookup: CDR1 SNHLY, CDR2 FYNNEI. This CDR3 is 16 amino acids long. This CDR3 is CASTDLQQGSDYGYTF. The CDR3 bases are TGTGCCAGCACTGACCTCCAACAGGGCTCTGACTATGGCTACACCTTC.

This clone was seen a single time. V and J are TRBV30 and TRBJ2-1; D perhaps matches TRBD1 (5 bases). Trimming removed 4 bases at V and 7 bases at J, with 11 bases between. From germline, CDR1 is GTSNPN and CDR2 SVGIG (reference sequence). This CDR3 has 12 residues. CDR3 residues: CAWTGYRNEQFF. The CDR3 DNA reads TGTGCCTGGACAGGGTATAGGAATGAGCAGTTCTTC.

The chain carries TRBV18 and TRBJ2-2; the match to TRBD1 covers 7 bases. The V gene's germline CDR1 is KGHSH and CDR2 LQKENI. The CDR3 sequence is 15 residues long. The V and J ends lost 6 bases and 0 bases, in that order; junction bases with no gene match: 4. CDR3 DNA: TGTGCCAGCTCGCCTGGGACAGCGAACACCGGGGAGCTGTTTTTT. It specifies CASSPGTANTGELFF. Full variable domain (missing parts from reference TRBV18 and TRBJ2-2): NAGVMQNPRHLVRRRGQEARLRCSPMKGHSHVYWYRQLPEEGLKFMVYLQKENIIDESGMPKERFSAEFPKEGPSILRIQQVVRGDSAAYFCASSPGTANTGELFFGEGSRLTVL.

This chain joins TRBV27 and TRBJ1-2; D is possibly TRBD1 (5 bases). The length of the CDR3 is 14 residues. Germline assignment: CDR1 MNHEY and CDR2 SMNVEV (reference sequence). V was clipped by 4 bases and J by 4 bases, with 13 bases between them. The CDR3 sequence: CASSSSGTAYGYTF. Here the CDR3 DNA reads TGTGCCAGCAGTTCCAGCGGGACGGCCTATGGCTACACCTTC.

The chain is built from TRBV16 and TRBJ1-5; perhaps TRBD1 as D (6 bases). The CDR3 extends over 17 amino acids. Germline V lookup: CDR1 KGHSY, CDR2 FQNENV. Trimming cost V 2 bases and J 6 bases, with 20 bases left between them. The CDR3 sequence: CASSQVAGAAKGQPQHF. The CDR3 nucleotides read TGTGCCAGCAGCCAAGTAGCAGGGGCCGCGAAGGGTCAGCCCCAGCATTTT.

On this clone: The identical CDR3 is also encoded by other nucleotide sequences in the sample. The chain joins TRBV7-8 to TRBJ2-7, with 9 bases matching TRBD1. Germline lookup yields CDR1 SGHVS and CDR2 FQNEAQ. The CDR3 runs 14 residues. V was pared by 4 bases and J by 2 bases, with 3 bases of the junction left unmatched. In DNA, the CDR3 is TGTGCCAGCAGCTCACAGGGGGCGACCTACGAGCAGTACTTC. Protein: CASSSQGATYEQYF.

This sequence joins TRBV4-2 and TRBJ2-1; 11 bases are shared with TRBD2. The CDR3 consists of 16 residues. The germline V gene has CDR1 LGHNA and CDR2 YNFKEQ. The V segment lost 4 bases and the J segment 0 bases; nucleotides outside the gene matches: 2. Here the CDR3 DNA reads TGTGCCAGCAGCCCCCTAGCGGGAGGCTCCTACAATGAGCAGTTCTTC. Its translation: CASSPLAGGSYNEQFF.

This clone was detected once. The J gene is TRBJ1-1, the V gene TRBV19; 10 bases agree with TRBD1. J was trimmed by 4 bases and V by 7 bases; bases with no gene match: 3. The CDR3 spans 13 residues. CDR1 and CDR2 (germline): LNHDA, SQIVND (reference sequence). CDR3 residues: CASNGQGGTEAFF. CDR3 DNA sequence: TGTGCCAGTAATGGACAGGGGGGCACTGAAGCTTTCTTT.

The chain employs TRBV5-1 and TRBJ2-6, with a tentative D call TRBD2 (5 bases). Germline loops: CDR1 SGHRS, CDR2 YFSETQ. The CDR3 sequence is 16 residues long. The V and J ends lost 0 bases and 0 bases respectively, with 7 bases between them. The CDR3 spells CASSLVGSSGANVLTF. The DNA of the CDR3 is TGCGCCAGCAGCTTGGTGGGGAGCTCTGGGGCCAACGTCCTGACTTTC.

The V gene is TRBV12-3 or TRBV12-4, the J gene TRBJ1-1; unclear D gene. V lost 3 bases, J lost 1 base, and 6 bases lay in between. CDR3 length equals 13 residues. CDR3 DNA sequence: TGTGCCAGCAGTTTTTTTCGGAACACTGAAGCTTTCTTT. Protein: CASSFFRNTEAFF.

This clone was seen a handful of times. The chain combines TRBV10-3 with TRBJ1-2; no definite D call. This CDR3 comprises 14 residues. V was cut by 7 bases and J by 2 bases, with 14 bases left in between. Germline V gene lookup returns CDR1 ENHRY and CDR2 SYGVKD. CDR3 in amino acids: CAITNPTENYGYTF. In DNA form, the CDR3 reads TGTGCCATCACTAACCCAACGGAGAACTATGGCTACACCTTC.

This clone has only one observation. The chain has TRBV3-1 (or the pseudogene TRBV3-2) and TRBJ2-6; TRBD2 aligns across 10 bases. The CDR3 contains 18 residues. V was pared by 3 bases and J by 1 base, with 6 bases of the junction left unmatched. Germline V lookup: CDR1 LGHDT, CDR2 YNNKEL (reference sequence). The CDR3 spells CASSHRAGGLSGANVLTF. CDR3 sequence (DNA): TGTGCCAGCAGCCATCGAGCGGGAGGGTTGTCTGGGGCCAACGTCCTGACTTTC.